Below, 21 T cell receptor beta chains from the same sample are listed, as sequenced in a study of blood T cell repertoires in COVID-19. Profiled with immunoSEQ multiplex PCR; TCRdb holds only in-frame clones, not every one. The data hold fewer than 600,000 clones, with more than 75% observed a single time. Sequencing was carried out using PBMCs or T cells enriched from blood (not recorded which). Receptors were obtained from a woman in her 40s who had recovered from COVID-19.

This chain connects TRBV12-3 or TRBV12-4 to TRBJ1-2, with D maybe TRBD1 (6 bases). V gave up 3 bases and J gave up 8 bases, with 13 bases separating them. The CDR3 is made up of 13 amino acids. CDR3 in amino acids: CASSFRQGSGYTF. Here the CDR3 DNA reads TGTGCCAGCAGTTTTCGGCAGGGGAGCGGCTACACCTTC.

The CDR3 bases are TGTGCCAGCAGCGTCAGGGGCGGATGGCAGTTCTTC. Protein sequence: CASSVRGGWQFF. J is TRBJ2-1 and V is TRBV11-3, with a possible D match to TRBD1 (6 bases). CDR3 size: 12 residues. Trimming took 5 bases from V and 12 from J, leaving 14 bases between them. Germline assignment: CDR1 SGHNT and CDR2 YENEEA.

The chain combines TRBV2 with TRBJ2-4, with 9 bases lining up with TRBD1. The V gene's germline CDR1 is SNHLY and CDR2 FYNNEI. Trimming removed 9 bases from V and 4 bases from J; junction bases left unmatched: 7. This CDR3 has 14 residues. The CDR3 nucleotides are TGTGCCAGTGAAAAAGGGACAGGGAAAAACATTCAGTACTTC. Protein sequence: CASEKGTGKNIQYF.

This clone has only one observation. This chain connects TRBV28 to TRBJ1-2; D is possibly TRBD1 (6 bases). This CDR3 comprises 13 residues. Looked up from germline, CDR1 is MDHEN and CDR2 is SYDVKM. Trimming left V 3 bases short and J 4 bases short, with 9 bases between. This CDR3 reads CASSFQGSYGYTF. In nucleotides, the CDR3 is TGTGCCAGCAGTTTCCAGGGGAGCTATGGCTACACCTTC.

J is TRBJ1-1 and V is TRBV5-5; D is perhaps TRBD1 (6 bases). CDR1 and CDR2 (germline): SGHKS, YYEKEE (reference sequence). V was pared by 1 base and J by 4 bases, with 11 bases between. This CDR3 has 14 amino acids. DNA for the CDR3: TGTGCCAGCAGCTTGATCAACAGGGTCACTGAAGCTTTCTTT. Translation gives CASSLINRVTEAFF.

The chain employs TRBV9 and TRBJ2-6, with 7 bases matching TRBD2. V was clipped by 2 bases and J by 0 bases; unmatched bases: 5. CDR3 length equals 17 residues. Per the germline V gene, CDR1 is SGDLS and CDR2 is YYNGEE. Here the CDR3 reads CASSVSRGVSGANVLTF. The CDR3 DNA is TGTGCCAGCAGCGTTAGCCGGGGGGTCTCTGGGGCCAACGTCCTGACTTTC.

This rearrangement joins TRBV5-4 to TRBJ2-2, with 10 positions matching TRBD1. The CDR3 length is 16 residues. The trim removed 4 bases at V and 4 bases at J, leaving 7 bases unmatched. From germline, CDR1 is SGHNT and CDR2 YYREEE (reference sequence). The CDR3 DNA is TGTGCCAGCAGCCACCGGGACAGGGGAGTCACCGGGGAGCTGTTTTTT. Translation gives CASSHRDRGVTGELFF.

This clone turned up a few times. The gene calls are TRBV5-8 and TRBJ2-2, with D tentatively TRBD2 (6 bases). The germline V gene encodes CDR1 SGHTS and CDR2 YDEGEE. The CDR3 contains 16 residues. Trimming removed 4 bases from V and 6 bases from J, with 19 bases in between. CDR3 DNA: TGTGCCAGCAGCCTAGACCCCGGAGGGCGTCCCGGGGAGCTGTTTTTT. It is translated as CASSLDPGGRPGELFF.

The V and J genes are TRBV2 and TRBJ2-7; a weak D match, TRBD1 (6 bases). Germline V gene data show CDR1 as SNHLY and CDR2 as FYNNEI. CDR3 length: 15 residues. The V and J ends lost 5 bases and 3 bases respectively, with 17 bases between them. CDR3 in DNA: TGTGCCAGCAGTTCACAGGGACCCCCAAACTACGAGCAGTACTTC. This codes for CASSSQGPPNYEQYF.

This chain connects TRBV29-1 to TRBJ1-1; D might be TRBD1 (5 bases). V gave up 7 bases and J gave up 0 bases, with 18 bases separating them. The CDR3 consists of 15 residues. The germline gives CDR1 SQVTM, CDR2 ANQGSEA. CDR3 nucleotide sequence: TGCAGCGCCAACCGAGACAGTACCATGAACACTGAAGCTTTCTTT. The encoded protein is CSANRDSTMNTEAFF.

This clone was counted a single time. The CDR3 DNA sequence: TGTGCCAGCAGCTCCAGGGGGCCAGGCGAAAAACTGTTTTTT. As protein: CASSSRGPGEKLFF. The rearrangement links TRBV7-9 to TRBJ1-4, with 8 nucleotides matching TRBD1. The trim removed 4 bases at V and 8 bases at J, leaving 6 bases unmatched. Germline lookup yields CDR1 SEHNR and CDR2 FQNEAQ (reference sequence). The CDR3 sequence is 14 residues long.

This chain uses TRBV2 with TRBJ2-7; 10 positions match TRBD2. V was pared by 5 bases and J by 4 bases, with 5 bases of the junction left unmatched. CDR3 length equals 14 residues. The germline V gene encodes CDR1 SNHLY and CDR2 FYNNEI. For the CDR3, the DNA is TGTGCCAGCAGTAATCTAGCGGGAGTGTACGAGCAGTACTTC. Residues: CASSNLAGVYEQYF.

The chain combines TRBV10-3 with TRBJ2-5; 7 bases agree with TRBD2. Germline V lookup: CDR1 ENHRY, CDR2 SYGVKD. V was clipped by 0 bases and J by 5 bases; unmatched bases: 6. The CDR3 sequence is 15 residues long. CDR3 in DNA: TGTGCCATCAGTGAGTCGTCTAGCGGTGCGGAGACCCAGTACTTC. Protein product: CAISESSSGAETQYF.

V gene TRBV19 combines with J gene TRBJ2-1; the D is unclear. Germline CDR1 is LNHDA and CDR2 is SQIVND (reference sequence). The length of the CDR3 is 15 residues. V was shortened by 1 base and J by 0 bases, with 7 bases between the two germline ends. CDR3 in amino acids: CASSIGAVSYNEQFF. In nucleotides, the CDR3 is TGTGCCAGTAGTATAGGGGCAGTCTCCTACAATGAGCAGTTCTTC.

This rearrangement joins TRBV11-3 to TRBJ2-3; D remains ambiguous. Trimming took 8 bases from V and 1 from J, leaving 10 bases between them. Germline CDR1 reads SGHNT; CDR2 reads YENEEA. There are 13 residues in the CDR3. The CDR3: CASQRRGTDTQYF. Here the CDR3 DNA reads TGTGCCAGCCAGCGACGCGGCACAGATACGCAGTATTTT. The full variable domain, completed using reference TRBV11-3 and TRBJ2-3, is EAGVVQSPRYKIIEKKQPVAFWCNPISGHNTLYWYLQNLGQGPELLIRYENEEAVDDSQLPKDRFSAERLKGVDSTLKIQPAELGDSAVYLCASQRRGTDTQYFGPGTRLTVL.

This clone is labeled as medium-sized. The chain links TRBV11-2 to TRBJ2-7, with D uncertain. The CDR3 is made up of 13 amino acids. V lost 4 bases and J lost 0, with 7 bases in between. The V gene's germline CDR1 is SGHAT and CDR2 FQNNGV. As DNA, the CDR3 is TGTGCCAGCAGCTCAACTGACTCCTACGAGCAGTACTTC. This gives the protein CASSSTDSYEQYF.

The chain has TRBV21-1 and TRBJ2-1; the DNA was not compared with TRBD2, the D call given in the table. TRBV21-1 is a listed pseudogene. This CDR3 contains 15 residues. Here the CDR3 reads CVPVGRDCSYNEQFF. CDR3 DNA sequence: TGTGTCCCGGTGGGGCGGGACTGCTCCTACAATGAGCAGTTCTTC.

The chain carries TRBV2 and TRBJ1-1; 7 bases map to TRBD1. Germline V CDR1 and CDR2: SNHLY, FYNNEI. With 7 bases clipped from V and 12 bases from J, the junction kept 11 bases outside the gene matches. The CDR3 runs to 12 residues. CDR3 region: CASILSAGGTFF. The DNA for the CDR3 is TGTGCCAGCATTCTGTCGGCAGGGGGGACTTTCTTT.

The V call is TRBV19, the J call TRBJ2-4, with 9 bases aligning to TRBD2. Per germline, CDR1 LNHDA and CDR2 SQIVND (reference sequence). This CDR3 comprises 15 residues. The V gene end was trimmed by 3 bases and the J gene end by 8 bases; junction bases not matched to a gene: 8. CDR3 amino acids: CASSMGSSGRDIQYF. The CDR3 DNA reads as TGTGCCAGTAGTATGGGGAGTAGCGGGAGAGACATTCAGTACTTC.

This rearrangement joins TRBV4-3 to TRBJ1-2; D gene unclear. Germline lookup yields CDR1 LGHNA and CDR2 YSLEER. The CDR3 has 15 amino acids. The germline V and J ends were trimmed by 0 bases and 4 bases, with 12 bases remaining between them. The CDR3 nucleotides read TGCGCCAGCAGCCAAGATAGGAACGGGTTCTATGGCTACACCTTC. Amino acid sequence: CASSQDRNGFYGYTF.

The CDR3 DNA sequence: TGTGCCAGCAGTGAAGCCGGCGGGAACACTGAAGCTTTCTTT. The encoded protein is CASSEAGGNTEAFF. The chain has TRBV6-1 and TRBJ1-1; the D is unclear. Between the trimmed V and J ends, which lost 0 bases and 1 base, there was a span of 6 bases. Per the germline V gene, CDR1 is MNHNS and CDR2 is SASEGT. CDR3 length: 14 amino acids.